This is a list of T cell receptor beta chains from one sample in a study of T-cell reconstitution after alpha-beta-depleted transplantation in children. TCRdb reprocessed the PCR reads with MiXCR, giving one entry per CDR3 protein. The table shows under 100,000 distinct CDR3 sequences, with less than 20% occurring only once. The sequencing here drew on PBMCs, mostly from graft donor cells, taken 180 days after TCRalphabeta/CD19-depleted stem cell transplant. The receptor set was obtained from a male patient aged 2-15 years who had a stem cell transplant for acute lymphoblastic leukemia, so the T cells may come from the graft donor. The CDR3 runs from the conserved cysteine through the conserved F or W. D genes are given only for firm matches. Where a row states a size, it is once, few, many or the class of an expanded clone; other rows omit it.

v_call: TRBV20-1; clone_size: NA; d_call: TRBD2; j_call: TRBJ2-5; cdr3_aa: CSATPGGWGKTQYF; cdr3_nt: TGCAGTGCTACCCCGGGGGGATGGGGGAAGACCCAGTACTTC
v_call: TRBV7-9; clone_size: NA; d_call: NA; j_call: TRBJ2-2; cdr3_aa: CASSLASVQHTGELFF; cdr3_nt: TGTGCCAGCAGCTTAGCCAGTGTACAGCACACCGGGGAGCTGTTTTTT
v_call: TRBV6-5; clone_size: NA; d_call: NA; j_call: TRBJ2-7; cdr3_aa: CASSYSDRSYEQYF; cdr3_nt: TGTGCCAGCAGTTACTCGGACAGATCCTACGAGCAGTACTTC
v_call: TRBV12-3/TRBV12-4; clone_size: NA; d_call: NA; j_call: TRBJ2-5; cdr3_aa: CASSDRTIVATQYF; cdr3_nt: TGTGCCAGCAGTGACAGGACTATCGTAGCGACCCAGTATTTC
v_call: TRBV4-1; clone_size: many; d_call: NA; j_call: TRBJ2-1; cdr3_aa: CASSQMSGWGNEQFF; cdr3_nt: TGCGCCAGCAGCCAAATGTCAGGGTGGGGGAATGAGCAGTTCTTC
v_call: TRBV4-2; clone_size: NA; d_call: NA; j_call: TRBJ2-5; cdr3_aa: CASSQEMETQYF; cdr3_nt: TGTGCCAGCAGCCAAGAAATGGAGACCCAGTACTTC
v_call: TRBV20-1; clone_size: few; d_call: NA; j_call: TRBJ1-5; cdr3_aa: CSARQGGNQPQHF; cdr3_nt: TGCAGTGCTAGACAGGGCGGCAATCAGCCCCAGCATTTT
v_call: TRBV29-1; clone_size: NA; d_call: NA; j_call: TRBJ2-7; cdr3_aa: CSVEDLYGHEQYF; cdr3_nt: TGCAGCGTTGAAGATTTATATGGCCACGAGCAGTACTTC
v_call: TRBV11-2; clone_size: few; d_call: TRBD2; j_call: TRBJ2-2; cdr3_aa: CASSLSLTGGPRTGELFF; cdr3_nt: TGTGCCAGCAGCTTATCCCTCACGGGGGGGCCACGAACCGGGGAGCTGTTTTTT
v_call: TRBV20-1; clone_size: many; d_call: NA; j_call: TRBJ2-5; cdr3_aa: CSAQVSGPKTQYF; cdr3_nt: TGCAGTGCCCAGGTATCAGGGCCAAAGACCCAGTACTTC
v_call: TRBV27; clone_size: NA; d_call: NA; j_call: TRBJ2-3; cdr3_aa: CASTDDRSDTQYF; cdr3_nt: TGTGCCAGCACCGATGACAGGTCCGATACGCAGTATTTT
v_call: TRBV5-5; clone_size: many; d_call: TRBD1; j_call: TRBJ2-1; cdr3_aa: CASLTGTGVGNEQFF; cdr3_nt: TGTGCCAGCCTTACCGGGACAGGGGTAGGGAATGAGCAGTTCTTC
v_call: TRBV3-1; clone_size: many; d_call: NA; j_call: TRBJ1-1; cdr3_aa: CASSYLNTEAFF; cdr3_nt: TGTGCCAGCAGCTACTTGAACACTGAAGCTTTCTTT
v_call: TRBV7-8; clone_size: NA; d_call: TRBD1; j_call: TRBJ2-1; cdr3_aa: CASSTTPGQGASNEQFF; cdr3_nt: TGTGCCAGCAGCACCACCCCGGGACAGGGGGCGAGCAATGAGCAGTTCTTC
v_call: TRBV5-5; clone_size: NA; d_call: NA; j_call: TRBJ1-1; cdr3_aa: CASSLGWTNTEAFF; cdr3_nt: TGTGCCAGCAGCTTAGGGTGGACAAACACTGAAGCTTTCTTT
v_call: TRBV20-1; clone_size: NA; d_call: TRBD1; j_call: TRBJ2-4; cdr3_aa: CSAAGGNIQYF; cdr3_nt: TGCAGTGCCGCAGGGGGCAACATTCAGTACTTC
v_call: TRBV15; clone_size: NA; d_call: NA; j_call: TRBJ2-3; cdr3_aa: CATSRDLGQSSITDTQYF; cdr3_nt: TGTGCCACCAGCAGAGATCTTGGACAGTCCTCAATCACAGATACGCAGTATTTT
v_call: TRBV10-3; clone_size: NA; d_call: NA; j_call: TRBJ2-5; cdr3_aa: CAISGQSKETQYF; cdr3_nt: TGTGCCATCAGTGGGCAGTCTAAAGAGACCCAGTACTTC
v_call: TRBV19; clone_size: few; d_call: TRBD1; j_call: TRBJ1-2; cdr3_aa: CASSPGTGDYGYTF; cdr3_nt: TGTGCCAGTAGTCCCGGGACAGGGGATTATGGCTACACCTTC
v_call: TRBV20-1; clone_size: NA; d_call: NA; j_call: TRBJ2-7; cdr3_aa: CSAPLGTDAYEQYF; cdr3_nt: TGCAGTGCCCCGCTCGGGACTGACGCCTACGAGCAGTACTTC
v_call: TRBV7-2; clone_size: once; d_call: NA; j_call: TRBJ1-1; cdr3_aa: CASSPGGANTEAFF; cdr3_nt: TGTGCCAGCAGCCCCGGGGGGGCGAACACTGAAGCTTTCTTT
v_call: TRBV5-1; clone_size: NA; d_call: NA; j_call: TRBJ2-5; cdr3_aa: CASSQRLGAQETQYF; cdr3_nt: TGCGCCAGCAGCCAGCGGCTGGGGGCCCAAGAGACCCAGTACTTC
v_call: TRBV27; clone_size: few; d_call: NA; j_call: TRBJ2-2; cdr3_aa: CASSLAGLNTGELFF; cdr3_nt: TGTGCCAGCAGTTTGGCAGGGTTGAACACCGGGGAGCTGTTTTTT
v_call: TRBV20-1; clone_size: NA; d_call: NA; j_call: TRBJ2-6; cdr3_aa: CSARGRASGANVLTF; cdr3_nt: TGCAGTGCTAGAGGGCGGGCCTCTGGGGCCAACGTCCTGACTTTC
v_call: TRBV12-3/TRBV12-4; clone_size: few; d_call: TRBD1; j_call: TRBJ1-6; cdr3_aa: CASRTTGTGNSPLHF; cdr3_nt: TGTGCCAGCAGGACGACCGGGACAGGCAATTCACCCCTCCACTTT
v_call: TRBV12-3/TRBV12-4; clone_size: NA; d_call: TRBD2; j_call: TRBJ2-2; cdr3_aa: CASTTIAGSNTGELFF; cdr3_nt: TGTGCCAGCACCACCATAGCGGGGTCGAACACCGGGGAGCTGTTTTTT
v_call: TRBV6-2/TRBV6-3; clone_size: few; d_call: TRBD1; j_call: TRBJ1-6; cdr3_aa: CASSYPGQGGSPLHF; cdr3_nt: TGTGCCAGCAGTTACCCCGGACAGGGGGGATCACCCCTCCACTTT
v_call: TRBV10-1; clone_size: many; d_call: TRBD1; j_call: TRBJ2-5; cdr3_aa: CASSEFYGTGQETQYF; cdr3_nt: TGCGCCAGCAGTGAATTTTATGGGACAGGGCAAGAGACCCAGTACTTC
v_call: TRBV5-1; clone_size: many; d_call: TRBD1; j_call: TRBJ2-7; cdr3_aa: CASSLGDRGYEQYF; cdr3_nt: TGCGCCAGCAGCTTGGGGGACAGGGGCTACGAGCAGTACTTC
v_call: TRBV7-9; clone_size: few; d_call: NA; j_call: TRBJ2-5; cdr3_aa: CASSRMTGSQETQYF; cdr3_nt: TGTGCCAGCAGCCGAATGACGGGGAGCCAAGAGACCCAGTACTTC
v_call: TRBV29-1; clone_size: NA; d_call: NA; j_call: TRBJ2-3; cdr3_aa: CSVCPSGTDTQYF; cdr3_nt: TGCAGCGTATGCCCTTCGGGCACAGATACGCAGTATTTT
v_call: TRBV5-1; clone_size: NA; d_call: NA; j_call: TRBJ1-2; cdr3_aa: CASSLAGAYYGDTF; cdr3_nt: TGCGCCAGCAGCTTGGCCGGGGCCTACTATGGCGACACCTTC
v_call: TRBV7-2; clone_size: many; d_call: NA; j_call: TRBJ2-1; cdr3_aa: CASRSGGTYNEQFF; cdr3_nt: TGTGCCAGCAGGTCGGGCGGAACCTACAATGAGCAGTTCTTC